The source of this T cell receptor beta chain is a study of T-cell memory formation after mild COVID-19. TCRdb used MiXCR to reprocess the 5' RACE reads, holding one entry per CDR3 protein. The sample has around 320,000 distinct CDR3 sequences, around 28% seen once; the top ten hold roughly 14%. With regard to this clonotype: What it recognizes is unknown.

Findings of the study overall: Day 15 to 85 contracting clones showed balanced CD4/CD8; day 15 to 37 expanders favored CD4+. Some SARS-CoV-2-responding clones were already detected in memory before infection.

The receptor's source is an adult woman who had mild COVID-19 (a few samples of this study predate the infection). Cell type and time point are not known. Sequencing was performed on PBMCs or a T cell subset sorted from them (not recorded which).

CDR3 bases: TGCGCCAGCAGCCACAGAGGACTAGCGGGAGAAGAGACCCAGTACTTC. Its protein is CASSHRGLAGEETQYF. The rearrangement joins TRBV4-3 to TRBJ2-5; 13 bases are a match to TRBD2. The CDR3 length is 16 residues. CDR1 and CDR2 (germline): LGHNA, YSLEER. J was trimmed by 3 bases and V by 3 bases; bases with no gene match: 4.